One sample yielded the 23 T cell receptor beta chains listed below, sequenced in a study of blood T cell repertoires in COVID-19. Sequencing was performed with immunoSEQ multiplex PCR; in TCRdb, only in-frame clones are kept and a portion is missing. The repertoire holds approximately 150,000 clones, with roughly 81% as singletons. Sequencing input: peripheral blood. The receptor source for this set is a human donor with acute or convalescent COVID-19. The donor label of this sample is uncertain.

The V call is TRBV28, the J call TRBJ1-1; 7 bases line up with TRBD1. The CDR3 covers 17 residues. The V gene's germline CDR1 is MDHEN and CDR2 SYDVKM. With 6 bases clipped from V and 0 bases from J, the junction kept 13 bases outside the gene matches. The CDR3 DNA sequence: TGTGCCAGCAGGCCGCTCCGGGACAGCCGTTTGAACACTGAAGCTTTCTTT. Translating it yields CASRPLRDSRLNTEAFF.

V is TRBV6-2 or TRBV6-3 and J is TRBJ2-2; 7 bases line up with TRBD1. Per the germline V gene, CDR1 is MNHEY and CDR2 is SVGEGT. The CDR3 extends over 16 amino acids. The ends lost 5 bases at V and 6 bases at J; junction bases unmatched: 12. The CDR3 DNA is TGTGCCAGCAGTCACCGAACAGGGGCTGGGCCCGGGGAGCTGTTTTTT. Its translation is CASSHRTGAGPGELFF.

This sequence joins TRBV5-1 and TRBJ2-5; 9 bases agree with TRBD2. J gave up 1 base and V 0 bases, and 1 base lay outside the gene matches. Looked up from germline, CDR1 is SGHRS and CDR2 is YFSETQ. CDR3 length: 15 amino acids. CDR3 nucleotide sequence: TGCGCCAGCAGCTTGGTGGGACTAGCCCAAGAGACCCAGTACTTC. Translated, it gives CASSLVGLAQETQYF.

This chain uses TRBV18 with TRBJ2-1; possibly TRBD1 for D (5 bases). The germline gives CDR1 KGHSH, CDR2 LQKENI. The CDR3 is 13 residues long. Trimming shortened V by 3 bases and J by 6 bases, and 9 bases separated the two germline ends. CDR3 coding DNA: TGTGCCAGCTCACCCGTACAGGTCAATGAGCAGTTCTTC. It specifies CASSPVQVNEQFF. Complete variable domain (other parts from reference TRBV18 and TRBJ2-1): NAGVMQNPRHLVRRRGQEARLRCSPMKGHSHVYWYRQLPEEGLKFMVYLQKENIIDESGMPKERFSAEFPKEGPSILRIQQVVRGDSAAYFCASSPVQVNEQFFGPGTRLTVL.

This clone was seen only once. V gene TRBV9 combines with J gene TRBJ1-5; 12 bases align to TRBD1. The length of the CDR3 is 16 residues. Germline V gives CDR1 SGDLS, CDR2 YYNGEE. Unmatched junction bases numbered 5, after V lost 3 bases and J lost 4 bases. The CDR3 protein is CASSGGTGGSNQPQHF. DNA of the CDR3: TGTGCCAGCAGCGGGGGGACAGGGGGCAGTAATCAGCCCCAGCATTTT.

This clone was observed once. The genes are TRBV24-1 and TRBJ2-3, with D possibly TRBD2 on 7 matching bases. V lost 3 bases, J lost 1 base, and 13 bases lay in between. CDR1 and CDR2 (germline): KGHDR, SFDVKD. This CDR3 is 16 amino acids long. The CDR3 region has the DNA TGTGCCACCAGTGATCGAAGGCGGGGGCGCACAGATACGCAGTATTTT. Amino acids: CATSDRRRGRTDTQYF.

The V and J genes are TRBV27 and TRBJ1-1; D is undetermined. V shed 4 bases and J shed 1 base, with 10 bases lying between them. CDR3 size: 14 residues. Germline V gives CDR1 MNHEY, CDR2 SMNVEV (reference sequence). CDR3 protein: CASSSPPRNTEAFF. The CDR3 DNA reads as TGTGCCAGCAGTTCCCCTCCCCGGAACACTGAAGCTTTCTTT.

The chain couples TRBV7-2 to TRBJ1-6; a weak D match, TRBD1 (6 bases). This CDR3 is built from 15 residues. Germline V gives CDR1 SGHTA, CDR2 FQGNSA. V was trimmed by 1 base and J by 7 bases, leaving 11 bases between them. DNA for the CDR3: TGTGCCAGCAGCTTAGTCAGGGGAACGAATTCACCCCTCCACTTT. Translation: CASSLVRGTNSPLHF.

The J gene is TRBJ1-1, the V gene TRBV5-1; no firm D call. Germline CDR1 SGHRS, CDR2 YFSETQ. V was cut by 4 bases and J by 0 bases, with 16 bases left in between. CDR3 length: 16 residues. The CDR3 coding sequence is TGCGCCAGCAGCCCCGGACGAGGGTCGATGAACACTGAAGCTTTCTTT. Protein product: CASSPGRGSMNTEAFF.

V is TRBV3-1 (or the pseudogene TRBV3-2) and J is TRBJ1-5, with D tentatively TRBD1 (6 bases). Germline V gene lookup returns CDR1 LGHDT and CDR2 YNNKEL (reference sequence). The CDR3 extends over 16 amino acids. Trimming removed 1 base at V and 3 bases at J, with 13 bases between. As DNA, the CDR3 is TGTGCCAGCAGCCAAGCGTTAGGACAGCTCAATCAGCCCCAGCATTTT. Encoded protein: CASSQALGQLNQPQHF.

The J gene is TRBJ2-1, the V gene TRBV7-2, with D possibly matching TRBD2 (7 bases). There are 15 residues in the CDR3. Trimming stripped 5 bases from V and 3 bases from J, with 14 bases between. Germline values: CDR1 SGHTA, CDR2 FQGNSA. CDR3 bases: TGTGCCAGCAGCACCGGACTAGGGGGCTACAATGAGCAGTTCTTC. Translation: CASSTGLGGYNEQFF.

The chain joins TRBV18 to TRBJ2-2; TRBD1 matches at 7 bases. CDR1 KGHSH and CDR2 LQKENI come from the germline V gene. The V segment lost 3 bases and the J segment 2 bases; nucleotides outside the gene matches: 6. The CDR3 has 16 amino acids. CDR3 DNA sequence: TGTGCCAGCTCACCGACAGGGACCCGTAACACCGGGGAGCTGTTTTTT. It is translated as CASSPTGTRNTGELFF.

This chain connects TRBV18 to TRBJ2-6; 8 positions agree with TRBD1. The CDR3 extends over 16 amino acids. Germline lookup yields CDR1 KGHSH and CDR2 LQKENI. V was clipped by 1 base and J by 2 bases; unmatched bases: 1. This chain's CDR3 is CASSPQQGAGANVLTF. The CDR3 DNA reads TGTGCCAGCTCACCACAACAGGGGGCTGGGGCCAACGTCCTGACTTTC.

In DNA form, the CDR3 reads TGCGCCAGCAGCCCGGGGACAGGACCGAATGAAAAACTGTTTTTT. It encodes CASSPGTGPNEKLFF. The chain combines TRBV5-1 with TRBJ1-4; the match to TRBD1 covers 8 bases. There are 15 residues in the CDR3. Germline loops: CDR1 SGHRS, CDR2 YFSETQ. The V segment lost 4 bases and the J segment 5 bases; nucleotides outside the gene matches: 7.

CDR3 bases: TGTGCCAGCAGCTTGCTTGGACAGTCAAACACTGAAGCTTTCTTT. It codes for CASSLLGQSNTEAFF. This sequence joins TRBV7-6 and TRBJ1-1; possible D gene TRBD1, 6 bases. Trimming shortened V by 3 bases and J by 2 bases, and 13 bases separated the two germline ends. The germline V gene encodes CDR1 SGHVS and CDR2 FNYEAQ. CDR3 length equals 15 residues.

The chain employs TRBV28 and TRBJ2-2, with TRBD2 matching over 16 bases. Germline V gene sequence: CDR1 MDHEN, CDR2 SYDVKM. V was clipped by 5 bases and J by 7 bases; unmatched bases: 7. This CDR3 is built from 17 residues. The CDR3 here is CASSPGLAGGPGGELFF. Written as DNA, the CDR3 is TGTGCCAGCAGTCCGGGACTAGCGGGGGGGCCTGGCGGGGAGCTGTTTTTT.

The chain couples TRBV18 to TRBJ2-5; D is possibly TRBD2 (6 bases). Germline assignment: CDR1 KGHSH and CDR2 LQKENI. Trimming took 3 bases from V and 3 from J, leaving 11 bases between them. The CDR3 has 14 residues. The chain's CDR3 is CASSPGLQEETQYF. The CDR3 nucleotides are TGTGCCAGCTCACCGGGACTGCAGGAAGAGACCCAGTACTTC.

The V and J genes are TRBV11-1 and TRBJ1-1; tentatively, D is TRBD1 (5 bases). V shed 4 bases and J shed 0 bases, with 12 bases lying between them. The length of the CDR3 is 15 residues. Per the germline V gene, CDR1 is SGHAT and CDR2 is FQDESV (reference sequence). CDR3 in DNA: TGTGCCAGCAGCTCCGTAAGGGGAATGAACACTGAAGCTTTCTTT. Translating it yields CASSSVRGMNTEAFF.

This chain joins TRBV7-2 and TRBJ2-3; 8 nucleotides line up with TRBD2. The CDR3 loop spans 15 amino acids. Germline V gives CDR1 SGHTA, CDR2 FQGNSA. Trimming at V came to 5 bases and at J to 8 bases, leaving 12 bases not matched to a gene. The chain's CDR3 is CASSPNGRGESTQYF. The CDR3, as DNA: TGTGCCAGCAGCCCCAACGGGAGGGGGGAGTCTACGCAGTATTTT.

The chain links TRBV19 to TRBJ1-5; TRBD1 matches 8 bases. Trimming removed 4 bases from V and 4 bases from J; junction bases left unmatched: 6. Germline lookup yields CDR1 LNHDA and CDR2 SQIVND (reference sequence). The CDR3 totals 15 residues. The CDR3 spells CASSRTGFGNQPQHF. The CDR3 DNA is TGTGCCAGTAGTAGGACAGGGTTCGGAAATCAGCCCCAGCATTTT.

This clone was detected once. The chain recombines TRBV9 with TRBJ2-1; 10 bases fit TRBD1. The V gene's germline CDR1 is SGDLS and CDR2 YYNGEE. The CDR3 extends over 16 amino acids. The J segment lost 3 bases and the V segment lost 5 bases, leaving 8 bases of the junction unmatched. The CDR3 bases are TGTGCCAGCAGTGCCGATTGGACAGGGGGCTACAATGAGCAGTTCTTC. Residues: CASSADWTGGYNEQFF.

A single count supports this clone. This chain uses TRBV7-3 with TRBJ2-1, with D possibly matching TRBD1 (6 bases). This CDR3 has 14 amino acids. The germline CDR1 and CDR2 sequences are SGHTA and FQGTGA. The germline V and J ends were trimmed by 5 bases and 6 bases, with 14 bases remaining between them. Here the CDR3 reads CASSPNTGSNEQFF. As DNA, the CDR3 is TGTGCCAGCAGCCCTAACACAGGGAGCAATGAGCAGTTCTTC.

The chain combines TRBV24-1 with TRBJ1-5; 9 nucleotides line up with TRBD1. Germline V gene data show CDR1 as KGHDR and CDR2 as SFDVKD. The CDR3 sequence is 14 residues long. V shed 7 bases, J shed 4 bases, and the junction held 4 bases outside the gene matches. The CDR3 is CATSPGTGNQPQHF. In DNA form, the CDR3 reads TGTGCCACCAGCCCTGGGACAGGGAATCAGCCCCAGCATTTT.